Below, 18 T cell receptor beta chains from the same sample are listed, as sequenced in a study of T cell changes during pregnancy in multiple sclerosis. Produced via immunoSEQ multiplex PCR; TCRdb's table is partial and in-frame only. The table records roughly 61,000 clones, about 92% of them present only once. The sequencing used peripheral blood, collected in the first trimester of pregnancy. These receptors all come from a female donor in good health, enrolled as a control in a pregnancy study.

The genes are TRBV6-6 and TRBJ2-3, with D tentatively TRBD2 (6 bases). CDR1 is MNHNY and CDR2 is SVGAGI in the germline V gene (reference sequence). Trimming pared 11 bases from V and 4 bases from J, leaving 13 bases between. CDR3 length: 12 residues. The CDR3 protein is CAPLGRPDTQYF. CDR3 sequence (DNA): TGTGCCCCCCTGGGGAGGCCAGATACGCAGTATTTT.

This chain connects TRBV15 to TRBJ1-1; perhaps TRBD1 as D (5 bases). The CDR3 has 16 amino acids. V lost 0 bases and J lost 1, with 12 bases in between. The V gene's germline CDR1 is LNHNV and CDR2 YYDKDF (reference sequence). The CDR3 region has the DNA TGTGCCACCAGCAGAGATCGAAAGGGGTCGAACACTGAAGCTTTCTTT. Residues: CATSRDRKGSNTEAFF.

The chain links TRBV10-3 to TRBJ1-3, with no clear D. V shed 7 bases and J shed 1 base, with 8 bases lying between them. Germline CDR1 reads ENHRY; CDR2 reads SYGVKD. This CDR3 spans 13 amino acids. CDR3: CAITAGSGNTIYF. The DNA of the CDR3 is TGTGCCATCACCGCAGGTTCTGGAAACACCATATATTTT.

This chain connects TRBV1 to TRBJ1-3; the table's D call, TRBD1, was not checked against the DNA. TRBV1 is deemed a pseudogene. This CDR3 region has 17 residues. CDR3: CTSSKGPRGRSGNTIYF. CDR3 bases: TGCACCAGCAGCAAAGGGCCCAGGGGGCGATCTGGAAACACCATATATTTT.

The rearrangement joins TRBV6-5 to TRBJ2-7; a possible D gene is TRBD1 (5 bases). This CDR3 is built from 14 residues. Looked up from germline, CDR1 is MNHEY and CDR2 is SVGAGI. Trimming stripped 2 bases from V and 3 bases from J, with 11 bases between. The CDR3 loop reads CASSYGAFRYEQYF. In DNA form, the CDR3 reads TGTGCCAGCAGTTACGGGGCATTCCGCTACGAGCAGTACTTC.

This chain connects TRBV11-3 to TRBJ2-7; 9 bases are a match to TRBD1. The CDR3 spans 15 residues. Germline lookup yields CDR1 SGHNT and CDR2 YENEEA. The V gene end was trimmed by 4 bases and the J gene end by 2 bases; junction bases not matched to a gene: 6. CDR3: CASSSRDRAPYEQYF. The CDR3, as DNA: TGTGCCAGCAGCTCCCGGGACAGGGCCCCCTACGAGCAGTACTTC.

J is TRBJ2-7 and V is TRBV28; D is unclear. Trimming shortened V by 2 bases and J by 1 base, and 15 bases separated the two germline ends. Germline CDR1 and CDR2: MDHEN and SYDVKM. The CDR3 length is 16 residues. The CDR3 here is CASSLIWSASSYEQYF. The CDR3 DNA follows: TGTGCCAGCAGTTTAATCTGGAGCGCCAGTTCCTACGAGCAGTACTTC.

The V and J genes are TRBV7-2 and TRBJ2-3; TRBD1 is a possible D gene (7 bases). CDR1 is SGHTA, CDR2 FQGNSA, per germline. The V gene lost 4 bases and the J gene lost 0 bases, with 23 bases spanning the gap. The CDR3 extends over 19 amino acids. As DNA, the CDR3 is TGTGCCAGCAGCTCTGACGGAGGGGGCGATAGCGGAAGCACAGATACGCAGTATTTT. Encoded protein: CASSSDGGGDSGSTDTQYF.

V and J are TRBV9 and TRBJ2-1; TRBD2 is a possible D gene (6 bases). Trimming cost V 1 base and J 4 bases, with 12 bases left between them. Per germline, CDR1 SGDLS and CDR2 YYNGEE. The length of the CDR3 is 15 residues. In DNA, the CDR3 is TGTGCCAGCAGCGTATCTGGGACTGGGTACAATGAGCAGTTCTTC. Amino acid sequence: CASSVSGTGYNEQFF.

The chain employs TRBV25-1 and TRBJ2-5; D is uncertain. The CDR3 contains 12 residues. Germline values: CDR1 MGHDK, CDR2 SYGVNS. V lost 3 bases and J lost 5, with 7 bases in between. The CDR3 reads CASSDPRETQYF. CDR3 bases: TGTGCCAGCAGTGACCCCCGGGAGACCCAGTACTTC. Together with reference TRBV25-1 and TRBJ2-5, the CDR3 gives the full variable domain: EADIYQTPRYLVIGTGKKITLECSQTMGHDKMYWYQQDPGMELHLIHYSYGVNSTEKGDLSSESTVSRIRTEHFPLTLESARPSHTSQYLCASSDPRETQYFGPGTRLLVL.

This chain uses TRBV25-1 with TRBJ2-4; D remains ambiguous. The length of the CDR3 is 12 residues. The ends were cut back, 1 base at V and 7 bases at J, with 5 bases in the middle. CDR1 and CDR2 (germline): MGHDK, SYGVNS. This CDR3 is CASSESVNIQYF. For the CDR3, the DNA is TGTGCCAGCAGTGAATCGGTCAACATTCAGTACTTC.

The V gene is TRBV7-2, the J gene TRBJ2-2; D is possibly TRBD1 (6 bases). Trimming cost V 5 bases and J 5 bases, with 9 bases left between them. The CDR3 is 13 residues long. Germline V gene data show CDR1 as SGHTA and CDR2 as FQGNSA. The CDR3 sequence is CASSPQGTGELFF. CDR3 bases: TGTGCCAGCAGCCCCCAGGGGACCGGGGAGCTGTTTTTT.

The count of this clone is one. The chain carries TRBV29-1 and TRBJ2-5; maybe TRBD2 (6 bases). Per germline, CDR1 SQVTM and CDR2 ANQGSEA. CDR3 length: 12 residues. The V gene lost 7 bases and the J gene lost 3 bases, with 12 bases spanning the gap. DNA of the CDR3: TGCAGCGCCTGGAGGGGCGAAGAGACCCAGTACTTC. Translated, it gives CSAWRGEETQYF.

The chain is built from TRBV13 and TRBJ2-7; D is perhaps TRBD1 (6 bases). This CDR3 comprises 15 residues. The germline gives CDR1 PRHDT, CDR2 FYEKMQ (reference sequence). V lost 5 bases, J lost 4 bases, and 18 bases lay in between. Written as DNA, the CDR3 is TGTGCCAGCAGCCTAGACAGGCTTTCGGATTACGAGCAGTACTTC. Translating gives CASSLDRLSDYEQYF.

This clone appeared a single time. The J gene is TRBJ1-5, the V gene TRBV4-3; no firm D call. V gave up 1 base and J gave up 2 bases, with 6 bases separating them. The germline gives CDR1 LGHNA, CDR2 YSLEER. CDR3 length: 14 amino acids. The DNA for the CDR3 is TGCGCCAGCAGCCAAGGACTCGGCAATCAGCCCCAGCATTTT. Its translation: CASSQGLGNQPQHF.

The V and J genes are TRBV19 and TRBJ1-5, with TRBD1 as a possible D gene (6 bases). Trimming stripped 6 bases from V and 4 bases from J, with 7 bases between. This CDR3 spans 12 amino acids. Germline V gene sequence: CDR1 LNHDA, CDR2 SQIVND (reference sequence). The chain's CDR3 is CASRQGNQPQHF. The CDR3 region has the DNA TGTGCCAGTAGACAGGGAAATCAGCCCCAGCATTTT.

The V call is TRBV7-9, the J call TRBJ2-3; D ambiguous. CDR1 and CDR2 from the germline V gene are SEHNR and FQNEAQ (reference sequence). Between the trimmed V and J ends, which lost 5 bases and 0 bases, there was a span of 12 bases. This CDR3 comprises 15 residues. CDR3 loop: CASSPREASTDTQYF. In DNA form, the CDR3 reads TGTGCCAGCAGCCCCCGAGAAGCTAGCACAGATACGCAGTATTTT.

The V call is TRBV7-8, the J call TRBJ2-2, with TRBD2 identical over 16 bases. The trim removed 8 bases at V and 6 bases at J, leaving 12 bases unmatched. Looked up from germline, CDR1 is SGHVS and CDR2 is FQNEAQ. CDR3 size: 18 residues. The chain's CDR3 is CASPPPGLAGGRAGELFF. The CDR3 nucleotides read TGTGCCAGCCCCCCCCCGGGACTAGCGGGAGGGCGCGCCGGGGAGCTGTTTTTT.